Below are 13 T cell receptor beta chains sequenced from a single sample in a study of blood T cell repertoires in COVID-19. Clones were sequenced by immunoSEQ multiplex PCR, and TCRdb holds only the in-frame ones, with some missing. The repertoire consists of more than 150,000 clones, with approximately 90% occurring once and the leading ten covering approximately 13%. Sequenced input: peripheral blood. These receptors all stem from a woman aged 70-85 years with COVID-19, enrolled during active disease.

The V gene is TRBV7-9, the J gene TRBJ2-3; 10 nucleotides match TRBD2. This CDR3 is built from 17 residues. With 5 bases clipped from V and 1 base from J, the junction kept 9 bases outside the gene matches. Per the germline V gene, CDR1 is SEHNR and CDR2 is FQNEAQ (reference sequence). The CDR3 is CASSPRRTSGRTDTQYF. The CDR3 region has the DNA TGTGCCAGCAGCCCTAGGCGGACTAGCGGCCGCACAGATACGCAGTATTTT.

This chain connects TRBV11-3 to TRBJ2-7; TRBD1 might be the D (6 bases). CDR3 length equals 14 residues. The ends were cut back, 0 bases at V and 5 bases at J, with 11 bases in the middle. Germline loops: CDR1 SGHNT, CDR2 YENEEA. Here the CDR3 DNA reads TGTGCCAGCAGCTTAGATTTGTACAGGGACGAGCAGTACTTC. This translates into CASSLDLYRDEQYF.

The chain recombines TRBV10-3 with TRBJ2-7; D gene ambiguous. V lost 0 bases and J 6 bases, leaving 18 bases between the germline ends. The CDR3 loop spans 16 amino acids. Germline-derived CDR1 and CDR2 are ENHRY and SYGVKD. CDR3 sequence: CAISESSFRVLGEQYF. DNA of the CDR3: TGTGCCATCAGTGAGTCATCGTTCCGGGTCCTAGGCGAGCAGTACTTC.

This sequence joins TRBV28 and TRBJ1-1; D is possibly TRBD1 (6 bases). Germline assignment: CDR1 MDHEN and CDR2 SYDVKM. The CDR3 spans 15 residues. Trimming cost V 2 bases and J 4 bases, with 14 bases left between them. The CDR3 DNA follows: TGTGCCAGCAGTTTAACGGTAAAAGGGGGCACTGAAGCTTTCTTT. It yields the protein CASSLTVKGGTEAFF.

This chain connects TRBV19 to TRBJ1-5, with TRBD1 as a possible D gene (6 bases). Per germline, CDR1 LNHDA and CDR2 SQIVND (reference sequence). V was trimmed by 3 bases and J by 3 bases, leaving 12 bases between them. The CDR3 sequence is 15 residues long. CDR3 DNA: TGTGCCAGTAGTATCGGGGGGCAGTCCAATCAGCCCCAGCATTTT. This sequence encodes CASSIGGQSNQPQHF.

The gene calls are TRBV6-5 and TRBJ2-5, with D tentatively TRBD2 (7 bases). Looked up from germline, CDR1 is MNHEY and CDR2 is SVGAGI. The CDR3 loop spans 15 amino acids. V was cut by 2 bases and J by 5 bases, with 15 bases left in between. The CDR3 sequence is CASSYIGGRLETQYF. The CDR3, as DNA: TGTGCCAGCAGTTACATCGGGGGGCGCTTGGAGACCCAGTACTTC.

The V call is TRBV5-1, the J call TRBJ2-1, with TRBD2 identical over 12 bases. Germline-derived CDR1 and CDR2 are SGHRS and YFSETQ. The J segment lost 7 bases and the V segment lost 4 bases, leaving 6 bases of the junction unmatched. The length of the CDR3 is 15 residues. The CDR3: CASSRLAGDRNEQFF. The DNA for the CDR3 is TGCGCCAGCAGCCGACTAGCGGGAGACAGGAATGAGCAGTTCTTC.

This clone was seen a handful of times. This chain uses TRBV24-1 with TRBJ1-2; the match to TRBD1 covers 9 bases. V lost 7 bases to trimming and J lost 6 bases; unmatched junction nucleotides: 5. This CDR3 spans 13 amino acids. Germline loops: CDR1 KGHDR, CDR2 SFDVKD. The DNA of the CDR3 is TGTGCCACCAGGGAGACAGGGGGGGATGGCTACACCTTC. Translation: CATRETGGDGYTF.

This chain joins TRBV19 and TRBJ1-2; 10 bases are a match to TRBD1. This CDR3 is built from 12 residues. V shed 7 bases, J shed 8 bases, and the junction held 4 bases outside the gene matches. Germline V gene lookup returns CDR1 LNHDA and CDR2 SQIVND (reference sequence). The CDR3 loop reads CASNDRGRGYTF. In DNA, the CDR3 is TGTGCCAGTAATGACAGGGGGCGAGGCTACACCTTC.

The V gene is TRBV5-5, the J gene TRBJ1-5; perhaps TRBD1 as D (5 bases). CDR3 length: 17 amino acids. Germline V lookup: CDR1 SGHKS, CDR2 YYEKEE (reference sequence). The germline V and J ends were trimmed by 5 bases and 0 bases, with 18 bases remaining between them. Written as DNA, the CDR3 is TGTGCCAGCAGTCCGGGAGCGGGGGAGGTTAGCAATCAGCCCCAGCATTTT. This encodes CASSPGAGEVSNQPQHF.

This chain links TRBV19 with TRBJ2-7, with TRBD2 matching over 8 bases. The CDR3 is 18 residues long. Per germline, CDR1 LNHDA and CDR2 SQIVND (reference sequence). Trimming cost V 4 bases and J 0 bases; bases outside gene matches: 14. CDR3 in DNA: TGTGCCAGTAGTACGCGTTTTTCAAGCGGGAGTTCCTCCTACGAGCAGTACTTC. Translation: CASSTRFSSGSSSYEQYF. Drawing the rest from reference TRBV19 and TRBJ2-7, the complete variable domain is DGGITQSPKYLFRKEGQNVTLSCEQNLNHDAMYWYRQDPGQGLRLIYYSQIVNDFQKGDIAEGYSVSREKKESFPLTVTSAQKNPTAFYLCASSTRFSSGSSSYEQYFGPGTRLTVT.

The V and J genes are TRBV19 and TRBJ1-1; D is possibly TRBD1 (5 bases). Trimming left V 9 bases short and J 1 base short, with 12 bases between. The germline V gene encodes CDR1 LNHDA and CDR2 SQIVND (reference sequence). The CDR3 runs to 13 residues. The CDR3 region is CASILGGNTEAFF. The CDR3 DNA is TGTGCCAGCATTCTGGGGGGGAACACTGAAGCTTTCTTT.

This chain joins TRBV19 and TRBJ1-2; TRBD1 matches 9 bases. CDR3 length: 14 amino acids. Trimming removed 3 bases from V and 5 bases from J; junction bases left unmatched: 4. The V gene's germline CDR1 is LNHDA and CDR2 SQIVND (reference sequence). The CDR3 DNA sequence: TGTGCCAGTAGTATCCCCGGGACAGGGTATGGCTACACCTTC. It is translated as CASSIPGTGYGYTF.